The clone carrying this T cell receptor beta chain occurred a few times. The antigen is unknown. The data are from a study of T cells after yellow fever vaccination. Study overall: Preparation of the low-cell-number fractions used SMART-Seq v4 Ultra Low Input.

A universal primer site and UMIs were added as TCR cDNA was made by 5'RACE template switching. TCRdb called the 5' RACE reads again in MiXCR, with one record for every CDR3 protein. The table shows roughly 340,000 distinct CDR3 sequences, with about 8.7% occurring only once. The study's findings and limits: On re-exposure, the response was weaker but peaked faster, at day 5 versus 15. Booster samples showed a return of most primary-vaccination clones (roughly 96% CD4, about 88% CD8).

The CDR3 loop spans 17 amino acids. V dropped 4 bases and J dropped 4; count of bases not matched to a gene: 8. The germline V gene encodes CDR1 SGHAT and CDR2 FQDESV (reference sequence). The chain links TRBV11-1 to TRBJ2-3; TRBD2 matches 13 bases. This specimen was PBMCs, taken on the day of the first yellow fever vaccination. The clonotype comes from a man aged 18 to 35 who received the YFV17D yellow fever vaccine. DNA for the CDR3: TGTGCCAGCAGCTCACGGACTAGCGGGGGTACTGCAGATACGCAGTATTTT. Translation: CASSSRTSGGTADTQYF.